Sequencing of this T cell receptor beta chain was carried out in a study of PD-L1 blockade in urothelial cancer. Study-level background: Enrolled patients had been treated previously with 0 to 3 chemotherapy regimens. It was at 3 weeks (second dose) and 6 weeks after treatment start that blood was analyzed.

Per-patient samples, pretreatment and on-treatment, numbered 1 to 8. Per germline, CDR1 SEHNR and CDR2 FQNEAQ (reference sequence). This CDR3 comprises 15 residues. Losses at the gene ends were 3 bases for V and 7 bases for J; bases not matched to a gene: 6. Profiling relied on immunoSEQ multiplex PCR, and the TCRdb table lists in-frame clones only, not all of them. The sample contains some 42,000 clones, 70% to 85% of which appear only once. J is TRBJ2-1 and V is TRBV7-9; 10 nucleotides line up with TRBD2. The sequencing used PBMCs, collected around atezolizumab (anti-PD-L1) treatment. This clonotype originated in a man between 65 and 80 years old with urothelial cancer. CDR3 protein: CASSFGLAGVNEQFF. DNA for the CDR3: TGTGCCAGCAGCTTCGGTCTAGCGGGAGTAAATGAGCAGTTCTTC.